This T cell receptor (beta chain) was profiled in a study of shared clonotypes between healthy human individuals. Across the whole study: Donors were a couple of women and three men aged 18 to 49.

Donors comprised healthy HIV-negative adults lacking recent acute infections or vaccinations. Clones were read by immunoSEQ multiplex PCR, and TCRdb kept only the in-frame ones, dropping some. The sample includes 2,500,000 or so clones, around 90% seen only once; the top ten take about 0.13%. Study observations and caveats: Few donors restricted represented genetic and exposure-history diversity.

The V and J ends lost 2 bases and 0 bases, in that order; junction bases with no gene match: 3. CDR1 MGHRA and CDR2 YSYEKL come from the germline V gene. This CDR3 comprises 15 residues. Of note for this clone: The antigen remains unidentified.

This receptor was identified in a man aged 18 to 29 in good health. The specimen sequenced was naive CD4+ T cells sorted from blood. Subset defined: CD45RA+ positively selected. The chain uses TRBV4-1 and TRBJ2-7, with TRBD2 matching 8 bases. The CDR3 is CASSQSTSVSYEQYF. Written as DNA, the CDR3 is TGCGCCAGCAGCCAATCGACTAGCGTCTCCTACGAGCAGTACTTC.